The T cell receptor (beta chain) under discussion was sequenced for a study of CD8+ T cells in alopecia areata. Study summary: Twice daily, treated patients received 5 to 10 mg of oral tofacitinib.

This CDR3 has 12 amino acids. Trimming removed 1 base at V and 6 bases at J, with 8 bases between. Looked up from germline, CDR1 is SGHRS and CDR2 is YFSETQ. TCR sequencing used cDNA made by reverse transcription of extracted RNA. Only in-frame clones appear in the TCRdb table, and some are missing; sequencing was by immunoSEQ multiplex PCR. Of fewer than 250,000 clones in the sample, 45% to 75% were seen once. A note on this clone: The antigen is not known.

Whole-study findings and limits: Higher clonality and more expanded CD8+ clones appeared in lesional than normal scalp.

The treatment here: oral pan-JAK inhibitor, 5-10 mg twice daily. V gene TRBV5-1 combines with J gene TRBJ2-7; D is undetermined. This clonotype was obtained from a human donor with alopecia areata. The sequencing used CD4+ T cells sorted from blood, collected at week 4, from a patient treated with tofacitinib. The CDR3 DNA is TGCGCCAGCAGCTTGACTGGGTTCGAGCAGTACTTC. It encodes CASSLTGFEQYF. Full variable domain (outside the CDR3, taken from reference TRBV5-1 and TRBJ2-7): KAGVTQTPRYLIKTRGQQVTLSCSPISGHRSVSWYQQTPGQGLQFLFEYFSETQRNKGNFPGRFSGRQFSNSRSEMNVSTLELGDSALYLCASSLTGFEQYFGPGTRLTVT.